What follows are 22 T cell receptor beta chains derived from one specimen sequenced in a study of blood T cell repertoires in COVID-19. Profiling relied on immunoSEQ multiplex PCR, and the TCRdb table lists in-frame clones only, not all of them. Of about 200,000 clones listed, roughly 85% were seen once; the top ten hold about 4.1%. The sequencing input was PBMCs or T cells enriched from blood (not recorded which). The receptors here all came from a woman between 40 and 50 years old with acute COVID-19.

The CDR3 bases are TGCAGCGTGCGGACGGGGGGAAGCGAGACCCAGTACTTC. Its protein is CSVRTGGSETQYF. J is TRBJ2-5 and V is TRBV29-1; 7 positions agree with TRBD2. CDR3 length: 13 amino acids. The trim removed 6 bases at V and 5 bases at J, leaving 9 bases unmatched. Germline CDR1 is SQVTM and CDR2 is ANQGSEA.

The V gene is TRBV19, the J gene TRBJ2-2; 10 bases map to TRBD1. This CDR3 region has 16 residues. J gave up 6 bases and V 4 bases, and 8 bases lay outside the gene matches. In germline, CDR1 is LNHDA, CDR2 SQIVND (reference sequence). DNA of the CDR3: TGTGCCAGTAGTAGGGACAGGGGTTTTCCGGCCGGGGAGCTGTTTTTT. It codes for CASSRDRGFPAGELFF.

This clone appeared once. The J gene is TRBJ2-1, the V gene TRBV5-8; TRBD2 matches at 11 bases. This CDR3 comprises 14 residues. The germline V gene encodes CDR1 SGHTS and CDR2 YDEGEE. V shed 7 bases, J shed 4 bases, and the junction held 4 bases outside the gene matches. CDR3 DNA: TGTGCCAGCTCTAGACTAGCGGGGTACAATGAGCAGTTCTTC. Translated: CASSRLAGYNEQFF.

The rearrangement links TRBV6-5 to TRBJ2-7; 9 bases align to TRBD2. CDR3 length equals 15 residues. The germline V gene has CDR1 MNHEY and CDR2 SVGAGI. V lost 5 bases, J lost 6 bases, and 11 bases stayed unmatched. The CDR3 protein is CASSKPGLAATEQYF. The CDR3 DNA reads TGTGCCAGCAGTAAACCGGGACTAGCAGCTACCGAGCAGTACTTC.

The chain carries TRBV7-2 and TRBJ2-2; weak D call: TRBD2 (5 bases). The CDR3 has 14 amino acids. Germline values: CDR1 SGHTA, CDR2 FQGNSA. V was shortened by 5 bases and J by 5 bases, with 12 bases between the two germline ends. In DNA, the CDR3 is TGTGCCAGCAGCCCCGGAGGAGTTACCGGGGAGCTGTTTTTT. Its protein is CASSPGGVTGELFF.

The chain combines TRBV9 with TRBJ1-2; 9 bases are a match to TRBD1. The CDR3 is 15 amino acids. Germline CDR1 and CDR2: SGDLS and YYNGEE. V shed 3 bases and J 3 bases; nucleotides not matched to a gene: 6. The DNA of the CDR3 is TGTGCCAGCAGCGGATGGGACAGGGCGGACTATGGCTACACCTTC. Encoded protein: CASSGWDRADYGYTF. The entire variable domain, with the rest obtained from reference TRBV9 and TRBJ1-2, is as follows: DSGVTQTPKHLITATGQRVTLRCSPRSGDLSVYWYQQSLDQGLQFLIQYYNGEERAKGNILERFSAQQFPDLHSELNLSSLELGDSALYFCASSGWDRADYGYTFGSGTRLTVV.

This clone was observed once. The chain links TRBV11-2 to TRBJ1-5, with TRBD1 matching 7 bases. CDR1 SGHAT and CDR2 FQNNGV come from the germline V gene. CDR3 length: 15 amino acids. The J segment lost 6 bases and the V segment lost 5 bases, leaving 10 bases of the junction unmatched. The CDR3 sequence is CASSHGHQGGQPQHF. In nucleotides, the CDR3 is TGTGCCAGCAGCCACGGACATCAGGGGGGTCAGCCCCAGCATTTT.

The chain has TRBV3-1 (or the pseudogene TRBV3-2) and TRBJ2-1, with D possibly TRBD1 on 6 matching bases. Deletions cut 10 bases from V and 4 bases from J, with 14 bases between. The CDR3 runs to 13 residues. The germline V gene encodes CDR1 LGHDT and CDR2 YNNKEL (reference sequence). This chain's CDR3 is CATSGTPYNEQFF. The CDR3 DNA is TGTGCCACCTCCGGGACACCGTACAATGAGCAGTTCTTC.

V is TRBV19 and J is TRBJ1-5; perhaps TRBD1 as D (6 bases). The germline V gene encodes CDR1 LNHDA and CDR2 SQIVND (reference sequence). V shed 7 bases and J shed 7 bases, with 23 bases lying between them. The CDR3 runs 16 residues. The CDR3 bases are TGTGCCAGTACGTGGACAGCCTCAAACAGAGTACAGCCCCAGCATTTT. This encodes CASTWTASNRVQPQHF.

The chain links TRBV23-1 to TRBJ1-1; D is unclear. TRBV23-1 falls under the ORF class, with uncertain function. The germline V and J ends were trimmed by 5 bases and 1 base, with 14 bases remaining between them. This CDR3 has 15 amino acids. The CDR3, as DNA: TGCGCCAGCAGTATGTATACTGGGCAGAACACTGAAGCTTTCTTT. Its translation is CASSMYTGQNTEAFF.

CDR3 bases: TGTGCCATCAGGGCAGAAATATCGAACACTGAAGCTTTCTTT. As protein: CAIRAEISNTEAFF. The chain carries TRBV10-3 and TRBJ1-1; D gene ambiguous. From germline, CDR1 is ENHRY and CDR2 SYGVKD. V lost 6 bases, J lost 1 base, and 12 bases lay in between. The length of the CDR3 is 14 residues.

The chain joins TRBV6-6 to TRBJ1-3; D gene uncertain. V lost 4 bases and J 2 bases, leaving 6 bases between the germline ends. The CDR3 runs 13 residues. Per germline, CDR1 MNHNY and CDR2 SVGAGI (reference sequence). This CDR3 reads CASSSTAGNTIYF. For the CDR3, the DNA is TGTGCCAGCAGTTCCACGGCTGGAAACACCATATATTTT.

This clone was seen a handful of times. This sequence joins TRBV5-5 and TRBJ1-6; 9 bases are a match to TRBD1. Germline assignment: CDR1 SGHKS and CDR2 YYEKEE (reference sequence). There are 16 residues in the CDR3. V dropped 5 bases and J dropped 7; count of bases not matched to a gene: 10. The CDR3 sequence: CASSFSGTGRNSPLHF. DNA for the CDR3: TGTGCCAGCAGTTTTTCCGGGACAGGGAGAAATTCACCCCTCCACTTT.

This chain connects TRBV7-9 to TRBJ1-3; TRBD1 agrees at 7 bases. With V trimmed by 5 bases and J by 7 bases, 11 bases remained unmatched. CDR1 and CDR2 from the germline V gene are SEHNR and FQNEAQ (reference sequence). The CDR3 spans 15 residues. CDR3 nucleotide sequence: TGTGCCAGCAGCACCTGGAGGGACAGTGGTAACACCATATATTTT. Its translation is CASSTWRDSGNTIYF.

The chain's CDR3 is CASTHGGGTEAFF. In nucleotides, the CDR3 is TGTGCCAGCACCCACGGGGGGGGGACTGAAGCTTTCTTT. The chain uses TRBV27 and TRBJ1-1; D may be TRBD1 (5 bases). The CDR3 contains 13 residues. V dropped 7 bases and J dropped 5 bases, with 14 bases sitting between them. Germline V CDR1 and CDR2: MNHEY, SMNVEV (reference sequence).

This clone showed up just once. The rearrangement uses TRBV9 and TRBJ2-2; 7 nucleotides line up with TRBD1. The V gene's germline CDR1 is SGDLS and CDR2 YYNGEE. CDR3 length: 14 residues. The J segment lost 6 bases and the V segment lost 3 bases, leaving 5 bases of the junction unmatched. The CDR3 sequence: CASSAGTVPGELFF. The CDR3 coding sequence is TGTGCCAGCAGCGCGGGGACAGTCCCCGGGGAGCTGTTTTTT.

V and J are TRBV5-1 and TRBJ1-4; 9 bases are a match to TRBD1. The J segment lost 14 bases and the V segment lost 4 bases, leaving 15 bases of the junction unmatched. This CDR3 has 15 amino acids. The germline V gene has CDR1 SGHRS and CDR2 YFSETQ. The CDR3 DNA is TGCGCCAGCAGCCCCGGGACAGGGTCGGCCGCCTGGCTGTTTTTT. The encoded protein is CASSPGTGSAAWLFF.

The chain joins TRBV5-1 to TRBJ2-2; D ambiguous. Trimming left V 0 bases short and J 1 base short, with 7 bases between. The germline V gene has CDR1 SGHRS and CDR2 YFSETQ. This CDR3 has 15 residues. CDR3 amino acids: CASSLANRNTGELFF. Here the CDR3 DNA reads TGCGCCAGCAGCTTGGCCAACAGGAACACCGGGGAGCTGTTTTTT.

The genes are TRBV5-1 and TRBJ1-2, with D possibly TRBD1 on 6 matching bases. V lost 0 bases and J lost 4, with 16 bases in between. CDR1 and CDR2 from the germline V gene are SGHRS and YFSETQ. CDR3 size: 16 residues. The CDR3 reads CASSLVTQGSGYGYTF. The CDR3 DNA is TGCGCCAGCAGCTTGGTTACCCAGGGGTCGGGCTATGGCTACACCTTC. Supplemented by reference TRBV5-1 and TRBJ1-2, the full variable domain reads KAGVTQTPRYLIKTRGQQVTLSCSPISGHRSVSWYQQTPGQGLQFLFEYFSETQRNKGNFPGRFSGRQFSNSRSEMNVSTLELGDSALYLCASSLVTQGSGYGYTFGSGTRLTVV.

The chain employs TRBV5-8 and TRBJ2-3; 8 bases line up with TRBD1. CDR1 is SGHTS and CDR2 is YDEGEE in the germline V gene. Trimming at V came to 4 bases and at J to 0 bases, leaving 7 bases not matched to a gene. The CDR3 has 16 residues. In nucleotides, the CDR3 is TGTGCCAGCAGCCGGGGGACAGGAGCTAGCACAGATACGCAGTATTTT. Its translation is CASSRGTGASTDTQYF. Based on the CDR3 plus reference TRBV5-8 and TRBJ2-3, the full variable domain is EAGVTQSPTHLIKTRGQQATLRCSPISGHTSVYWYQQALGLGLQFLLWYDEGEERNRGNFPPRFSGRQFPNYSSELNVNALELEDSALYLCASSRGTGASTDTQYFGPGTRLTVL.

The chain uses TRBV19 and TRBJ2-7; 8 nucleotides match TRBD2. The J segment lost 4 bases and the V segment lost 8 bases, leaving 7 bases of the junction unmatched. The germline V gene encodes CDR1 LNHDA and CDR2 SQIVND (reference sequence). The CDR3 is made up of 13 amino acids. In DNA, the CDR3 is TGTGCCAGTGCTCCGGGACTAGTGTACGAGCAGTACTTC. This encodes CASAPGLVYEQYF.

As to this clone: The junction shows a germline mismatch at one end, possibly a read error. This chain joins TRBV11-2 and TRBJ2-3; 7 nucleotides align to TRBD2. Germline loops: CDR1 SGHAT, CDR2 FQNNGV. The CDR3 runs to 12 residues. The CDR3 coding sequence is TGTGCCAGCAGCTTTACTAGCGTGCACTGGAATTTT. Its protein product is CASSFTSVHWNF.